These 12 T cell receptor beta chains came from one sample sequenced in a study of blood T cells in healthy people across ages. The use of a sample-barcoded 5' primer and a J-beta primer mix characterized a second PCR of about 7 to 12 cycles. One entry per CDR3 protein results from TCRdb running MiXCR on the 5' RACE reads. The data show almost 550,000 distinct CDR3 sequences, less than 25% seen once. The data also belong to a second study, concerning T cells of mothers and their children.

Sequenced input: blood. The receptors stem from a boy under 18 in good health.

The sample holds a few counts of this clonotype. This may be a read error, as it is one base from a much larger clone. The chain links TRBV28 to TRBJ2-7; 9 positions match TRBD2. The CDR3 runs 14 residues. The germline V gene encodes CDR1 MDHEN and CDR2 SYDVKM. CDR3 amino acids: CASSLAGGTYERYF. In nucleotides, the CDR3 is TGTGCCAGCAGTTTAGCGGGGGGGACCTACGAGCGGTACTTC.

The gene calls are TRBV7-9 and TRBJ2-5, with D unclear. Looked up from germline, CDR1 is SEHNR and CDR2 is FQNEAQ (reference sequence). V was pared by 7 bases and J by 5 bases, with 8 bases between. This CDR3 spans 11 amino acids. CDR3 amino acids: CASNKLETQYF. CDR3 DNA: TGTGCCAGCAACAAGTTGGAGACCCAGTACTTC.

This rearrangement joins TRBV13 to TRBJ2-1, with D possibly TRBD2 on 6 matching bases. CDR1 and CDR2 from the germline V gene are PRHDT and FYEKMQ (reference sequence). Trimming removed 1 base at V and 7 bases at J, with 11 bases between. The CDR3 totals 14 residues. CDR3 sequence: CASSLEAGGNEQFF. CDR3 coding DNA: TGTGCCAGCAGCTTAGAGGCCGGGGGTAATGAGCAGTTCTTC.

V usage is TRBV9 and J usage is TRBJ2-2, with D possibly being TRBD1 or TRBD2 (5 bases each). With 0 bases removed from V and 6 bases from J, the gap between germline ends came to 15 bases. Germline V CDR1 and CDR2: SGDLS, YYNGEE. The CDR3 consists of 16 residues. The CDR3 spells CASSVVPPGASGELFF. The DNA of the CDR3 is TGTGCCAGCAGCGTAGTTCCCCCCGGGGCGTCCGGGGAGCTGTTTTTT.

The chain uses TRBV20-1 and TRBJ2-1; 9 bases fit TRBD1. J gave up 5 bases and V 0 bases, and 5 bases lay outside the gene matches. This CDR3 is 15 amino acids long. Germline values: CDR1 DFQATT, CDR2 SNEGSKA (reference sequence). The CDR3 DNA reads TGCAGTGCTAGAGACTTAAGGACAGGGGACAATGAGCAGTTCTTC. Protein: CSARDLRTGDNEQFF.

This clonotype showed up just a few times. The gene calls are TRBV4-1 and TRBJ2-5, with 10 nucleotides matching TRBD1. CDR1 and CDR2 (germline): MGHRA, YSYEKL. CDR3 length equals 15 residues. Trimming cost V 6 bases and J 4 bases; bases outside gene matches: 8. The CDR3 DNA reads TGCGCCAGCAGGACTGACAGGGGGCGAAGAGAGACCCAGTACTTC. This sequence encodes CASRTDRGRRETQYF.

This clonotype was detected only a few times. CDR3 in DNA: TGTGCCAGCAGCGCCGACGGGATCGGCAATCAGCCCCAGCATTTT. Amino acid sequence: CASSADGIGNQPQHF. V is TRBV9 and J is TRBJ1-5; D remains ambiguous. Trimming cost V 3 bases and J 2 bases, with 12 bases left between them. Looked up from germline, CDR1 is SGDLS and CDR2 is YYNGEE. This CDR3 contains 15 residues.

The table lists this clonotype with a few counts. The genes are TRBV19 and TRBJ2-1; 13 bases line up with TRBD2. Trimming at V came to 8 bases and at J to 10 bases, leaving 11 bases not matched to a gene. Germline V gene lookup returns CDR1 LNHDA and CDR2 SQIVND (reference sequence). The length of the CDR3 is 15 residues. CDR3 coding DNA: TGTGCCAGTCTGAAACTAGCGGGGGGGCCGGGGGAGCAGTTCTTC. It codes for CASLKLAGGPGEQFF.

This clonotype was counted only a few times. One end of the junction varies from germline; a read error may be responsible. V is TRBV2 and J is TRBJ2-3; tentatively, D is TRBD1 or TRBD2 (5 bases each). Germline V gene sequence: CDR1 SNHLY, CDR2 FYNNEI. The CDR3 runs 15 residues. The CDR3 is CASSMTRGGTDTQYF. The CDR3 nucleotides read TGTGCCAGCAGTATGACACGGGGCGGCACGGATACGCAGTATTTT.

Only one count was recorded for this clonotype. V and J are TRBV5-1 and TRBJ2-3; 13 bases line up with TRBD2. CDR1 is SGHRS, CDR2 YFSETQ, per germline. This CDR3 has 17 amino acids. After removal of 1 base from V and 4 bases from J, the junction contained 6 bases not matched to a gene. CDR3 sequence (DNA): TGCGCCAGCAGCTTGACTAGCGGGGGGGTGAAGTCAGATACGCAGTATTTT. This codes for CASSLTSGGVKSDTQYF. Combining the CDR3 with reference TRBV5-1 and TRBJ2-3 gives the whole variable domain KAGVTQTPRYLIKTRGQQVTLSCSPISGHRSVSWYQQTPGQGLQFLFEYFSETQRNKGNFPGRFSGRQFSNSRSEMNVSTLELGDSALYLCASSLTSGGVKSDTQYFGPGTRLTVL.

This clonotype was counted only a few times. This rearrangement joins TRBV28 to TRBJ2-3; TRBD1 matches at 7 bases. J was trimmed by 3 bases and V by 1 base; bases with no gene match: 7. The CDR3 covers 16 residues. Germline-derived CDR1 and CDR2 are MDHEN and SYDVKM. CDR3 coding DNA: TGTGCCAGCAGTTTATCAGAAGGGGGCATGACAGATACGCAGTATTTT. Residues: CASSLSEGGMTDTQYF.

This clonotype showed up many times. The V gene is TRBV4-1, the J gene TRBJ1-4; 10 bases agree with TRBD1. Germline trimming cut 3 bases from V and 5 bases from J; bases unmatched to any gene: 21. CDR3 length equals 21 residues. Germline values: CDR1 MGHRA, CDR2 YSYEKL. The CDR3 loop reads CASSQIRDRGNGHRANEKLFF. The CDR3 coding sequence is TGCGCCAGCAGCCAGATCCGGGACAGGGGAAACGGGCACAGGGCAAATGAAAAACTGTTTTTT.